The 20 T cell receptor beta chains presented below share a single source sample, sequenced in a study of shared clonotypes between healthy human individuals. The protocol was immunoSEQ multiplex PCR, while the TCRdb copy is restricted to in-frame clones and leaves out a portion. The profile covers about 480,000 clones, with nearly 80% appearing a single time and around 12% taken by the ten largest. The sequenced sample consisted of PBMCs. The receptors were sampled from a woman aged 40 to 50 in good health. Some clones in this sample may be carry-over from other donors' samples.

The chain employs TRBV28 and TRBJ2-5, with unresolved D. In germline, CDR1 is MDHEN, CDR2 SYDVKM. V was shortened by 3 bases and J by 1 base, with 6 bases between the two germline ends. This CDR3 has 13 amino acids. CDR3 coding DNA: TGTGCCAGCAGTTTGTACAGCCAAGAGACCCAGTACTTC. Its protein is CASSLYSQETQYF.

The chain carries TRBV28 and TRBJ2-7; D not resolved. This CDR3 region has 13 residues. V lost 4 bases, J lost 2 bases, and 9 bases lay in between. Germline CDR1 reads MDHEN; CDR2 reads SYDVKM. The chain's CDR3 is CASSWSGTYEQYF. CDR3 DNA sequence: TGTGCCAGCAGTTGGAGTGGAACCTACGAGCAGTACTTC. Complete variable domain (other parts from reference TRBV28 and TRBJ2-7): DVKVTQSSRYLVKRTGEKVFLECVQDMDHENMFWYRQDPGLGLRLIYFSYDVKMKEKGDIPEGYSVSREKKERFSLILESASTNQTSMYLCASSWSGTYEQYFGPGTRLTVT.

The chain has TRBV19 and TRBJ2-5; 12 bases are a match to TRBD2. The germline V gene encodes CDR1 LNHDA and CDR2 SQIVND (reference sequence). The length of the CDR3 is 15 residues. V was pared by 3 bases and J by 5 bases, with 4 bases of the junction left unmatched. CDR3 in amino acids: CASSIVLAGGETQYF. CDR3 in DNA: TGTGCCAGTAGTATCGTCCTAGCGGGAGGGGAGACCCAGTACTTC.

This chain connects TRBV10-2 to TRBJ2-2; 9 bases map to TRBD1. Germline V gene sequence: CDR1 WSHSY, CDR2 SAAADI. CDR3 length equals 15 residues. The J segment lost 3 bases and the V segment lost 4 bases, leaving 3 bases of the junction unmatched. CDR3 region: CASSGTGGDTGELFF. In DNA, the CDR3 is TGCGCCAGCAGTGGAACAGGGGGCGACACCGGGGAGCTGTTTTTT.

V usage is TRBV30 and J usage is TRBJ1-5; 8 nucleotides match TRBD1. The germline V gene encodes CDR1 GTSNPN and CDR2 SVGIG (reference sequence). This CDR3 comprises 12 residues. J lost 15 bases, V lost 2 bases, and 9 bases had no gene match. The CDR3 DNA reads as TGTGCCTGGAGTACCGGGACAGGCCCAGTGCATTTT. Its protein is CAWSTGTGPVHF.

With regard to this clone: This same CDR3 is encoded by further DNA sequences in the sample. J is TRBJ2-1 and V is TRBV7-3; perhaps TRBD1 as D (6 bases). This CDR3 spans 15 amino acids. With 2 bases removed from V and 1 base from J, the gap between germline ends came to 9 bases. Germline lookup yields CDR1 SGHTA and CDR2 FQGTGA. The CDR3 protein is CASSLSGTSYNEQFF. The CDR3 DNA sequence: TGTGCCAGCAGCTTATCCGGGACATCCTACAATGAGCAGTTCTTC.

The V call is TRBV11-3, the J call TRBJ2-3; tentatively, D is TRBD1 or TRBD2 (7 bases each). The CDR3 covers 13 residues. CDR1 SGHNT and CDR2 YENEEA come from the germline V gene. Trimming stripped 5 bases from V and 10 bases from J, with 16 bases between. The DNA for the CDR3 is TGTGCCAGCAGCGGGAGGGACAGCGCGGCGCAGTATTTT. The encoded protein is CASSGRDSAAQYF. Based on the CDR3 plus reference TRBV11-3 and TRBJ2-3, the full variable domain is EAGVVQSPRYKIIEKKQPVAFWCNPISGHNTLYWYLQNLGQGPELLIRYENEEAVDDSQLPKDRFSAERLKGVDSTLKIQPAELGDSAVYLCASSGRDSAAQYFGPGTRLTVL.

V gene TRBV6-5 combines with J gene TRBJ1-1, with 10 bases aligning to TRBD1. CDR3 length equals 15 residues. Per the germline V gene, CDR1 is MNHEY and CDR2 is SVGAGI. V was clipped by 4 bases and J by 5 bases; unmatched bases: 7. The CDR3 loop is CASSWTGGGGTEAFF. DNA of the CDR3: TGTGCCAGCAGTTGGACAGGGGGTGGAGGGACTGAAGCTTTCTTT.

The J gene is TRBJ1-4, the V gene TRBV19; D not certain. This CDR3 is built from 16 residues. Germline CDR1 is LNHDA and CDR2 is SQIVND (reference sequence). The V end lost 4 bases, the J end lost 5 bases, and 17 bases lay between the germline ends. The chain's CDR3 is CASSKVVAVENEKLFF. CDR3 bases: TGTGCCAGTAGTAAGGTAGTGGCAGTGGAAAATGAAAAACTGTTTTTT.

The rearrangement links TRBV7-6 to TRBJ1-5; D is ambiguous. Germline V gene data show CDR1 as SGHVS and CDR2 as FNYEAQ. V was trimmed by 5 bases and J by 0 bases, leaving 14 bases between them. There are 16 residues in the CDR3. DNA of the CDR3: TGTGCCAGCAGCCCAGAGACAAACGATAGCAATCAGCCCCAGCATTTT. It encodes CASSPETNDSNQPQHF.

The chain employs TRBV5-6 and TRBJ1-1, with TRBD1 identical over 9 bases. V lost 2 bases to trimming and J lost 1 base; unmatched junction nucleotides: 3. Per germline, CDR1 SGHDT and CDR2 YYEEEE. The CDR3 runs to 15 residues. The CDR3 sequence is CASSLTGGPNTEAFF. DNA of the CDR3: TGTGCCAGCAGCTTAACAGGGGGCCCGAACACTGAAGCTTTCTTT.

The chain links TRBV10-2 to TRBJ2-5, with 7 bases that match TRBD2. The tail of the sequence fits TRBJ2-7 better, so the J call may be wrong. This CDR3 is 12 amino acids long. Germline-derived CDR1 and CDR2 are WSHSY and SAAADI. The CDR3 protein is CASSGGGYEQYF. The CDR3 DNA is TGCGCCAGCAGTGGGGGGGGCTACGAGCAGTACTTC.

This clone was detected ten times or more. This rearrangement joins TRBV7-2 to TRBJ2-1; TRBD2 agrees at 9 bases. Germline loops: CDR1 SGHTA, CDR2 FQGNSA. The CDR3 sequence is 14 residues long. V lost 7 bases to trimming and J lost 8 bases; unmatched junction nucleotides: 9. CDR3 amino acids: CASTKGREGYEQFF. The CDR3 DNA reads as TGTGCCAGCACCAAGGGGCGGGAGGGGTATGAGCAGTTCTTC.

This clone occurred once. The CDR3: CASSAQMNTEAFF. In DNA form, the CDR3 reads TGTGCCAGCAGCGCCCAAATGAACACTGAAGCTTTCTTT. The rearrangement uses TRBV9 and TRBJ1-1; no definite D call. Trimming cost V 3 bases and J 0 bases, with 6 bases left between them. Germline loops: CDR1 SGDLS, CDR2 YYNGEE. The CDR3 runs to 13 residues.

V is TRBV9 and J is TRBJ2-1; TRBD2 aligns across 10 bases. V lost 1 base to trimming and J lost 8 bases; unmatched junction nucleotides: 6. Germline CDR1 and CDR2: SGDLS and YYNGEE. This CDR3 region has 15 residues. Here the CDR3 reads CASSVIAGGWYEQFF. In DNA form, the CDR3 reads TGTGCCAGCAGCGTAATAGCGGGAGGTTGGTATGAGCAGTTCTTC. Using reference TRBV9 and TRBJ2-1 for the parts outside the CDR3, the full variable domain is DSGVTQTPKHLITATGQRVTLRCSPRSGDLSVYWYQQSLDQGLQFLIQYYNGEERAKGNILERFSAQQFPDLHSELNLSSLELGDSALYFCASSVIAGGWYEQFFGPGTRLTVL.

This sequence joins TRBV2 and TRBJ2-1, with D maybe TRBD1 (5 bases). Trimming stripped 6 bases from V and 7 bases from J, with 16 bases between. CDR3 length equals 14 residues. Germline V gives CDR1 SNHLY, CDR2 FYNNEI. The CDR3 here is CASRQRGFQNEQFF. CDR3 DNA: TGTGCCAGCAGGCAAAGGGGCTTTCAGAATGAGCAGTTCTTC. Full variable domain (missing parts from reference TRBV2 and TRBJ2-1): EPEVTQTPSHQVTQMGQEVILRCVPISNHLYFYWYRQILGQKVEFLVSFYNNEISEKSEIFDDQFSVERPDGSNFTLKIRSTKLEDSAMYFCASRQRGFQNEQFFGPGTRLTVL.

In regard to this clone: The same CDR3 arises from other DNA sequences in this sample as well. The chain combines TRBV18 with TRBJ2-1; D might be TRBD1 or TRBD2, each matching 6 bases. The V gene's germline CDR1 is KGHSH and CDR2 LQKENI. V was pared by 4 bases and J by 5 bases, with 9 bases between. The CDR3 runs to 13 residues. The CDR3 is CASSQGGNNEQFF. The CDR3 DNA reads TGTGCCAGCTCACAAGGGGGGAACAATGAGCAGTTCTTC.

J is TRBJ2-3 and V is TRBV15; D not resolved. Germline assignment: CDR1 LNHNV and CDR2 YYDKDF (reference sequence). V lost 1 base and J 0 bases, leaving 8 bases between the germline ends. The CDR3 contains 15 residues. The CDR3 is CATSRATRSTDTQYF. Here the CDR3 DNA reads TGTGCCACCAGCAGAGCTACCAGGAGCACAGATACGCAGTATTTT.

The chain has TRBV4-2 and TRBJ1-5; D is perhaps TRBD1 (6 bases). V was cut by 5 bases and J by 2 bases, with 10 bases left in between. Per the germline V gene, CDR1 is LGHNA and CDR2 is YNFKEQ. The CDR3 totals 14 residues. CDR3 amino acids: CASSLAGGNQPQHF. The CDR3 coding sequence is TGTGCCAGCAGCTTGGCAGGGGGCAATCAGCCCCAGCATTTT.

V and J are TRBV2 and TRBJ2-2; D possibly corresponds to TRBD1 (5 bases). CDR3 size: 14 residues. Deletions cut 8 bases from V and 4 bases from J, with 14 bases between. Germline CDR1 and CDR2: SNHLY and FYNNEI. CDR3 coding DNA: TGTGCCAGCGTCTCGCAGGGTGTCACCGGGGAGCTGTTTTTT. Residues: CASVSQGVTGELFF.